The 26 T cell receptor beta chains presented below share a single source sample, sequenced in a study of siplizumab effects on memory and regulatory T cells. The repertoire was sequenced with immunoSEQ multiplex PCR; TCRdb's copy has only in-frame clones and lacks some. The data contain around 97,000 clones, about 95% of them singletons. Source material: non-Treg CD4+ T cells sorted from blood. These TCRs come from a human donor in good health.

The J gene is TRBJ2-3, the V gene TRBV7-8; 10 bases agree with TRBD2. The CDR3 covers 16 residues. J was trimmed by 8 bases and V by 5 bases; bases with no gene match: 13. Germline loops: CDR1 SGHVS, CDR2 FQNEAQ. CDR3 DNA sequence: TGTGCCAGCAGCGCCCAGCGGGAGGGCCGAGGGGTTACGCAGTATTTT. The encoded protein is CASSAQREGRGVTQYF.

The chain uses TRBV6-4 and TRBJ1-3; D is ambiguous. The CDR3 contains 13 residues. Germline V gene data show CDR1 as MRHNA and CDR2 as SNTAGT. V shed 6 bases and J shed 0 bases, with 6 bases lying between them. CDR3 coding DNA: TGTGCCAGCAGGCCCCGCTCTGGAAACACCATATATTTT. It specifies CASRPRSGNTIYF.

The sample holds one count of this clone. This chain uses TRBV19 with TRBJ2-4; TRBD1 matches at 7 bases. This CDR3 is built from 15 residues. Per the germline V gene, CDR1 is LNHDA and CDR2 is SQIVND (reference sequence). Unmatched junction bases numbered 7, after V lost 8 bases and J lost 0 bases. Here the CDR3 reads CASSTGAVAKNIQYF. DNA for the CDR3: TGTGCCAGTTCTACAGGGGCCGTAGCCAAAAACATTCAGTACTTC.

The rearrangement links TRBV18 to TRBJ2-7; 13 bases are a match to TRBD2. This CDR3 has 14 residues. V was clipped by 3 bases and J by 4 bases; unmatched bases: 0. CDR1 KGHSH and CDR2 LQKENI come from the germline V gene. The CDR3 sequence: CASSPGLAGYEQYF. The CDR3 DNA reads TGTGCCAGCTCACCGGGACTAGCGGGATACGAGCAGTACTTC.

The gene calls are TRBV7-3 and TRBJ2-7, with 8 nucleotides matching TRBD2. The CDR3 has 15 amino acids. The V gene's germline CDR1 is SGHTA and CDR2 FQGTGA. V lost 6 bases, J lost 2 bases, and 9 bases stayed unmatched. As DNA, the CDR3 is TGTGCCAGCAGTCGTTCTAGCGGGCGAGCCTACGAGCAGTACTTC. Its translation is CASSRSSGRAYEQYF.

This chain joins TRBV10-3 and TRBJ1-1, with D perhaps TRBD1 (6 bases). Trimming cost V 5 bases and J 1 base, with 11 bases left between them. This CDR3 has 14 residues. From germline, CDR1 is ENHRY and CDR2 SYGVKD. CDR3: CAISPGGGNTEAFF. CDR3 nucleotides: TGTGCCATCAGTCCCGGAGGGGGGAACACTGAAGCTTTCTTT.

V and J are TRBV10-1 and TRBJ2-5, with D perhaps TRBD1 or TRBD2 (7 bases each). Trimming pared 2 bases from V and 5 bases from J, leaving 27 bases between. The CDR3 is 19 residues long. Germline V CDR1 and CDR2: WNHNN, SYGVQD (reference sequence). CDR3 nucleotide sequence: TGCGCCAGCAGTGAGCGGGGCTTGATACAGGGGAGGGGCCCGGAGACCCAGTACTTC. Encoded protein: CASSERGLIQGRGPETQYF.

V usage is TRBV30 and J usage is TRBJ1-1, with D tentatively TRBD1 (5 bases). Looked up from germline, CDR1 is GTSNPN and CDR2 is SVGIG (reference sequence). The V gene lost 0 bases and the J gene lost 11 bases, with 10 bases spanning the gap. The CDR3 runs 11 residues. CDR3 sequence (DNA): TGTGCCTGGAGTGTAAGAGGGGTGGCTTTCTTT. Protein sequence: CAWSVRGVAFF.

This chain links TRBV25-1 with TRBJ2-7; no reliable D call. V lost 4 bases and J 5 bases, leaving 9 bases between the germline ends. The CDR3 covers 12 residues. Germline CDR1 and CDR2: MGHDK and SYGVNS. This chain's CDR3 is CASSVSIHEQYF. CDR3 sequence (DNA): TGTGCCAGCAGTGTCTCTATCCACGAGCAGTACTTC.

Concerning this clone itself: The sample holds other DNA sequences that translate to the same CDR3. The chain couples TRBV30 to TRBJ2-7; 7 bases are shared with TRBD1. CDR3 length: 12 amino acids. With V trimmed by 8 bases and J by 5 bases, 9 bases remained unmatched. The germline gives CDR1 GTSNPN, CDR2 SVGIG (reference sequence). This CDR3 is CAQKTGPHEQYF. CDR3 nucleotide sequence: TGTGCCCAAAAGACAGGGCCCCACGAGCAGTACTTC.

The chain links TRBV18 to TRBJ1-1; D uncertain. Germline CDR1 and CDR2: KGHSH and LQKENI. There are 14 residues in the CDR3. Trimming removed 3 bases from V and 4 bases from J, with 12 bases in between. CDR3 residues: CASSPLGRGTEAFF. In DNA, the CDR3 is TGTGCCAGCTCACCCCTCGGACGGGGCACTGAAGCTTTCTTT.

V usage is TRBV11-2 and J usage is TRBJ2-7; D is uncertain. Trimming cost V 0 bases and J 0 bases, with 6 bases left between them. This CDR3 contains 14 residues. Germline V lookup: CDR1 SGHAT, CDR2 FQNNGV. In DNA, the CDR3 is TGTGCCAGCAGCTTAGATTTAGGCTCCTACGAGCAGTACTTC. Translated: CASSLDLGSYEQYF.

The chain's CDR3 is CASRSTSGKNIQYF. The DNA of the CDR3 is TGTGCCAGCAGGTCGACTAGCGGAAAAAACATTCAGTACTTC. The V call is TRBV6-5, the J call TRBJ2-4, with 9 positions matching TRBD2. This CDR3 comprises 14 residues. Trimming took 6 bases from V and 4 from J; bases not matched to a gene: 4. Germline CDR1 MNHEY, CDR2 SVGAGI.

V gene TRBV7-2 combines with J gene TRBJ2-7; D possibly corresponds to TRBD2 (5 bases). V gave up 1 base and J gave up 5 bases, with 21 bases separating them. CDR1 is SGHTA, CDR2 FQGNSA, per germline. CDR3 length equals 17 residues. CDR3 residues: CASSLVHRRGLRDEQYF. In nucleotides, the CDR3 is TGTGCCAGCAGCTTAGTTCACCGCCGCGGACTTAGGGACGAGCAGTACTTC.

J is TRBJ2-2 and V is TRBV28, with D perhaps matching TRBD1 or TRBD2 (5 bases each). The CDR3 contains 17 residues. Trimming stripped 5 bases from V and 3 bases from J, with 19 bases between. Germline V gene data show CDR1 as MDHEN and CDR2 as SYDVKM. The CDR3 spells CASSLGTTTLYTGELFF. In DNA form, the CDR3 reads TGTGCCAGCAGTCTCGGGACCACGACTCTATACACCGGGGAGCTGTTTTTT.

V gene TRBV7-3 combines with J gene TRBJ2-2; 11 nucleotides match TRBD2. The V segment lost 5 bases and the J segment 5 bases; nucleotides outside the gene matches: 7. The CDR3 is 16 residues long. Germline values: CDR1 SGHTA, CDR2 FQGTGA. The CDR3 DNA reads TGTGCCAGCAGCCTCCAACCTAGCGGGAGGACCGGGGAGCTGTTTTTT. Protein sequence: CASSLQPSGRTGELFF.

The chain uses TRBV30 and TRBJ2-7, with TRBD1 identical over 7 bases. The CDR3 covers 12 residues. Germline V gene data show CDR1 as GTSNPN and CDR2 as SVGIG (reference sequence). With V trimmed by 4 bases and J by 7 bases, 7 bases remained unmatched. The CDR3 nucleotides read TGTGCCTGGACCGACAGGGTGAAGGAGCAGTACTTC. Protein: CAWTDRVKEQYF.

V gene TRBV19 combines with J gene TRBJ2-7; 9 bases fit TRBD1. From germline, CDR1 is LNHDA and CDR2 SQIVND (reference sequence). Losses at the gene ends were 3 bases for V and 1 base for J; bases not matched to a gene: 10. The CDR3 covers 17 residues. The chain's CDR3 is CASSMSNSGTGSYEQYF. In DNA form, the CDR3 reads TGTGCCAGTAGTATGTCGAACTCCGGGACAGGGTCCTACGAGCAGTACTTC. The full variable domain, its missing parts supplied by reference TRBV19 and TRBJ2-7, is DGGITQSPKYLFRKEGQNVTLSCEQNLNHDAMYWYRQDPGQGLRLIYYSQIVNDFQKGDIAEGYSVSREKKESFPLTVTSAQKNPTAFYLCASSMSNSGTGSYEQYFGPGTRLTVT.

This chain links TRBV28 with TRBJ2-1, with TRBD2 identical over 8 bases. The CDR3 loop spans 16 amino acids. V dropped 3 bases and J dropped 4; count of bases not matched to a gene: 8. Germline loops: CDR1 MDHEN, CDR2 SYDVKM. This chain's CDR3 is CASSLDTSGSYNEQFF. For the CDR3, the DNA is TGTGCCAGCAGTTTGGATACTAGCGGAAGTTACAATGAGCAGTTCTTC.

The genes are TRBV7-3 and TRBJ2-2; D not resolved. The CDR3 has 14 amino acids. The V gene's germline CDR1 is SGHTA and CDR2 FQGTGA. Trimming took 5 bases from V and 3 from J, leaving 10 bases between them. Here the CDR3 reads CASSPQTYTGELFF. DNA of the CDR3: TGTGCCAGCAGCCCACAGACCTACACCGGGGAGCTGTTTTTT.

The chain carries TRBV5-6 and TRBJ1-1; 7 nucleotides line up with TRBD1. In germline, CDR1 is SGHDT, CDR2 YYEEEE. V gave up 4 bases and J gave up 8 bases; unmatched junction bases: 5. The CDR3 has 12 amino acids. CDR3 coding DNA: TGTGCCAGCAGCGAATGGACAGGAGAAGCTTTCTTT. Its translation: CASSEWTGEAFF.

This clone is a singleton in its sample. The chain joins TRBV28 to TRBJ1-5, with D possibly TRBD1 on 6 matching bases. This CDR3 has 15 amino acids. Germline V lookup: CDR1 MDHEN, CDR2 SYDVKM. The germline V and J ends were trimmed by 2 bases and 4 bases, with 12 bases remaining between them. CDR3 sequence: CASSLTQGRNQPQHF. The DNA for the CDR3 is TGTGCCAGCAGTTTAACACAGGGTAGGAATCAGCCCCAGCATTTT.

This rearrangement joins TRBV11-3 to TRBJ2-3; D not resolved. This CDR3 has 12 residues. Trimming left V 5 bases short and J 6 bases short, with 9 bases between. Per the germline V gene, CDR1 is SGHNT and CDR2 is YENEEA. In DNA form, the CDR3 reads TGTGCCAGCAGCCAAGATGATGATACGCAGTATTTT. This encodes CASSQDDDTQYF.

The chain is built from TRBV28 and TRBJ1-4, with D possibly matching TRBD1 (6 bases). The germline V gene has CDR1 MDHEN and CDR2 SYDVKM. Trimming took off 5 bases at V and 2 bases at J, with 9 bases between the two ends. This CDR3 region has 14 residues. DNA for the CDR3: TGTGCCAGCAGTCAAGGGGGGACTAATGAAAAACTGTTTTTT. Residues: CASSQGGTNEKLFF.

CDR3: CASGQGMETQYF. The CDR3 nucleotides are TGTGCCAGCGGACAGGGGATGGAGACCCAGTACTTC. V and J are TRBV14 and TRBJ2-5; 9 bases are shared with TRBD1. The length of the CDR3 is 12 residues. CDR1 and CDR2 (germline): SGHDN, FVKESK. V gave up 8 bases and J gave up 5 bases; unmatched junction bases: 3.

The chain links TRBV6-1 to TRBJ1-6; unclear D gene. V dropped 7 bases and J dropped 11 bases, with 15 bases sitting between them. The CDR3 totals 13 residues. Per the germline V gene, CDR1 is MNHNS and CDR2 is SASEGT. CDR3 amino acids: CASTQVSMAPLHF. CDR3 coding DNA: TGTGCCAGCACTCAAGTGAGTATGGCACCCCTCCACTTT.